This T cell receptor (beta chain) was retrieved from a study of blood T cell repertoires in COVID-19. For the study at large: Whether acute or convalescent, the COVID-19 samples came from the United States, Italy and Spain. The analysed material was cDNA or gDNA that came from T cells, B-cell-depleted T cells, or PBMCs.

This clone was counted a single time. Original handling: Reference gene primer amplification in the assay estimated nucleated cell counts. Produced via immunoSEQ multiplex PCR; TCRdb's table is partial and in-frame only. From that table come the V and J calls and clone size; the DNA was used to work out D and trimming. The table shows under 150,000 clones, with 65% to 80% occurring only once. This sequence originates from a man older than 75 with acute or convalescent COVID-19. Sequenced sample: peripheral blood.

Here the CDR3 reads CASSVEETSGGNEQFF. DNA for the CDR3: TGTGCCAGCAGCGTAGAGGAGACTAGCGGGGGTAATGAGCAGTTCTTC. V is TRBV9 and J is TRBJ2-1, with 12 bases aligning to TRBD2. The germline V gene encodes CDR1 SGDLS and CDR2 YYNGEE. The CDR3 loop spans 16 amino acids. V lost 0 bases and J lost 7; bases outside the gene matches: 5.